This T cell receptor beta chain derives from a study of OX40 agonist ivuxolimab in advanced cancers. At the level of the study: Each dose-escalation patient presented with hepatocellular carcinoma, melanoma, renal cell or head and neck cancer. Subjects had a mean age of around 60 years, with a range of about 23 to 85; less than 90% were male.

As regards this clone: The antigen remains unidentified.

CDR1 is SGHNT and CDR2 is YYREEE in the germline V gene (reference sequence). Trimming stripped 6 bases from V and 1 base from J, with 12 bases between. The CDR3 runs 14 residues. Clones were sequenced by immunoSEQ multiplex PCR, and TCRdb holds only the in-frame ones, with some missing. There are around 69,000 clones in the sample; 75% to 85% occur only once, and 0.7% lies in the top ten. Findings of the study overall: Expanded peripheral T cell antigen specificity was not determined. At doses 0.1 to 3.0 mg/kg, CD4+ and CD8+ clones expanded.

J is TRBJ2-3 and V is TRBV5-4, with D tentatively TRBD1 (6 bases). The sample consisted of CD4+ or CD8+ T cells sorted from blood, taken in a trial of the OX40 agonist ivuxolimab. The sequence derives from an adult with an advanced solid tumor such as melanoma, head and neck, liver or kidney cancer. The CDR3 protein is CASTRDTGTDTQYF. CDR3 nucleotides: TGTGCCAGCACTAGGGACACTGGCACAGATACGCAGTATTTT.